These T cell receptor beta chains were read from a single sample in a study of cytomegalovirus exposure and HLA in healthy donors. Data came from immunoSEQ multiplex PCR; TCRdb stores just in-frame clones and leaves some out. This table holds hundreds of thousands of clones, 80% to 90% found once. Sequencing was done on a sample of PBMCs. The receptors shown here come from a girl aged 2 to 9 in good health and CMV-seronegative. CDR3s include the opening cysteine and the closing phenylalanine or tryptophan. D genes are given only for firm matches.

length | J | D | V | CDR3
15 | TRBJ2-1 | - | TRBV1 | CTSSPPSGGTHEQFF
16 | TRBJ2-5 | TRBD2 | TRBV7-7 | CASSLAGGGPQETQYF
15 | TRBJ2-3 | - | TRBV9 | CASSERITSTDTQYF
16 | TRBJ2-1 | - | TRBV6-6 | CASSYSIQGTYNEQFF
12 | TRBJ1-2 | - | TRBV2 | CASLPGAAGYTF
14 | TRBJ2-2 | TRBD1 | TRBV19 | CASNDDRGHGELFF
14 | TRBJ1-5 | - | TRBV7-9 | CASSLGLFDQPQHF
16 | TRBJ1-6 | TRBD1 | TRBV7-9 | CASSSPGGSGNSPLHF
14 | TRBJ2-7 | - | TRBV19 | CASRPGHYSYEQYF
11 | TRBJ1-1 | TRBD1 | TRBV19 | CASSDRVEAFF
14 | TRBJ2-1 | TRBD2 | TRBV30 | CASRTSGAYNEQFF
13 | TRBJ1-3 | - | TRBV5-1 | CASMASFGNTIYF
13 | TRBJ1-2 | - | TRBV4-1 | CASSSRTDYGYTF
13 | TRBJ2-7 | - | TRBV2 | CVGSEGFGDEQYF
16 | TRBJ2-1 | TRBD2 | TRBV10-3 | CAIRGTSGGYNNEQFF
15 | TRBJ2-1 | - | TRBV4-2 | CASSRGGLESNEQFF
15 | TRBJ2-5 | TRBD2 | TRBV2 | CASSVERGGQETQYF
14 | TRBJ1-3 | TRBD1 | TRBV18 | CASSPLTGVDTIYF
16 | TRBJ2-6 | - | TRBV7-9 | CASSYDRFSGANVLTF
14 | TRBJ2-7 | - | TRBV9 | CASSALQTPYEQYF
14 | TRBJ2-5 | - | TRBV23-1 | CAIRPGGQQETQYF
14 | TRBJ2-5 | TRBD2 | TRBV5-1 | CASRGLADQETQYF
15 | TRBJ2-2 | TRBD1 | TRBV5-4 | CASSLGQGNTGELFF
14 | TRBJ1-1 | - | TRBV7-9 | CASSFVGRNTEAFF
13 | TRBJ2-7 | TRBD2 | TRBV10-3 | CAISESGTYEQYF
16 | TRBJ1-5 | TRBD1 | TRBV4-1 | CASSQDPQGGSQPQHF
13 | TRBJ1-2 | - | TRBV5-1 | CASSSGGGYGYTF
14 | TRBJ1-3 | - | TRBV30 | CAWRSGTPGNTIYF
11 | TRBJ1-2 | - | TRBV25-1 | CASRGPYGYTF
13 | TRBJ2-2 | - | TRBV27 | CASTTGGIGELFF
16 | TRBJ2-1 | TRBD2 | TRBV5-1 | CASSTGTSGYYNEQFF
13 | TRBJ1-4 | - | TRBV6-5 | CASTPWAGEKLFF
19 | TRBJ2-1 | TRBD1 | TRBV18 | CASSPRLPGQGISYNEQFF
14 | TRBJ2-6 | - | TRBV18 | CASSQGAGANVLTF
14 | TRBJ1-2 | - | TRBV28 | CASCAGSRDYGYTF
12 | TRBJ2-7 | - | TRBV11-2 | CASSQTYYEQYF
15 | TRBJ2-7 | TRBD2 | TRBV4-2 | CASSQDGLAAYEQYF
13 | TRBJ1-5 | - | TRBV30 | CAWSGQDNQPQHF
14 | TRBJ2-5 | - | TRBV7-9 | CASSLGTGIETQYF
15 | TRBJ1-1 | TRBD1 | TRBV6-5 | CASSILTGENTEAFF
14 | TRBJ2-1 | TRBD2 | TRBV7-3 | CASSLTSGGNEQFF
14 | TRBJ1-3 | - | TRBV6-5 | CASSTGQTGNTIYF
17 | TRBJ2-2 | TRBD1 | TRBV5-6 | CASSDWTGHMNTGELFF
14 | TRBJ1-4 | - | TRBV7-9 | CASSATGQIEKLFF
17 | TRBJ2-7 | TRBD2 | TRBV18 | CASSSLGLAGAGYEQYF
15 | TRBJ2-1 | TRBD2 | TRBV5-4 | CASSPGTRPYNEQFF
15 | TRBJ2-4 | - | TRBV27 | CASSLSSLAKNIQYF
15 | TRBJ2-2 | TRBD1 | TRBV4-1 | CASSQGTGGGGELFF
16 | TRBJ2-1 | - | TRBV7-9 | CSSSLAPRGTNNEQFF
15 | TRBJ1-5 | - | TRBV27 | CASSLTGSEDQPQHF
17 | TRBJ1-1 | TRBD1 | TRBV28 | CASSRPDRVVGNTEAFF
15 | TRBJ1-6 | TRBD1 | TRBV27 | CASKLTGQLNSPLHF
15 | TRBJ1-1 | TRBD1 | TRBV19 | CASSMLAGQGSEAFF
16 | TRBJ2-5 | TRBD2 | TRBV4-1 | CASSQDRAGGRETQYF
13 | TRBJ2-2 | - | TRBV6-5 | CASRLVGTGELFF
14 | TRBJ1-1 | - | TRBV6-1 | CASRGGIILAEAFF
13 | TRBJ1-1 | - | TRBV28 | CASSLGAYTEAFF
14 | TRBJ2-7 | - | TRBV7-9 | CASSLGTHSYEQYF
14 | TRBJ2-3 | TRBD2 | TRBV5-1 | CASSDSGGGDTQYF